This T cell receptor (beta chain) was obtained from a study of cytomegalovirus exposure and HLA in healthy donors. Whole-study results and caveats: There were about 160 TCR beta chains listed as cytomegalovirus-associated. The authors later linked a missense DCLRE1C variant to TCR beta V- and J-gene trimming.

The PCR employed 60 Vbeta primers together with 13 Jbeta primers. In the study's own analysis: Later, 65 million to 85 million unique TCR beta chains were counted in an analysis, and roughly 10 million of them were shared. Sequenced by immunoSEQ multiplex PCR; TCRdb stores in-frame clones only, minus some. The V and J calls and clone size were taken over from that table, and D and trimming were inferred from the DNA. The sample has around 160,000 clones; around 78% are singletons. Turning to this clone: Its antigen is still unknown.

Germline assignment: CDR1 MNHNY and CDR2 SVGAGI (reference sequence). After removal of 6 bases from V and 2 bases from J, the junction contained 3 bases not matched to a gene. The CDR3 is 14 amino acids. J is TRBJ2-3 and V is TRBV6-6, with 9 bases fitting TRBD2. Material for sequencing was PBMCs. The source is a man in his forties in good health and CMV-seropositive. CDR3 DNA sequence: TGTGCCAGCAGAAGCGGGGGGTCCACAGATACGCAGTATTTT. Translation gives CASRSGGSTDTQYF.